The 23 T cell receptor beta chains given below trace back to one sample, sequenced in a study of T-cell reconstitution after alpha-beta-depleted transplantation in children. Unique molecular identifiers featured in how the TCRbeta library was prepared. TCRdb redid the calling of the PCR reads with MiXCR, one entry per CDR3 protein. The sample includes roughly 790,000 distinct CDR3 sequences, roughly 15% of them seen just once. Here the sequenced sample was PBMCs, mostly from graft donor cells, taken 360 days after TCRalphabeta/CD19-depleted stem cell transplant. The receptors derive from a male patient under 18 who had a stem cell transplant for acute lymphoblastic leukemia, so the T cells may come from the graft donor.

The J gene is TRBJ2-7, the V gene TRBV3-1; 7 bases match TRBD2. The ends lost 5 bases at V and 7 bases at J; junction bases unmatched: 11. The CDR3 runs 14 residues. Looked up from germline, CDR1 is LGHDT and CDR2 is YNNKEL (reference sequence). The CDR3 is CASSSTRLAWEQYF. CDR3 bases: TGTGCCAGCAGCTCTACACGACTAGCCTGGGAGCAGTACTTC.

The chain employs TRBV6-5 and TRBJ2-5, with D possibly TRBD1 on 5 matching bases. CDR3 size: 18 residues. CDR1 MNHEY and CDR2 SVGAGI come from the germline V gene. Trimming removed 0 bases at V and 1 base at J, with 18 bases between. CDR3 sequence reads: CASSYSTSRQPGQETQYF. CDR3 coding DNA: TGTGCCAGCAGTTACTCGACTTCTCGACAGCCTGGCCAAGAGACCCAGTACTTC.

V and J are TRBV20-1 and TRBJ2-2; perhaps TRBD2 as D (6 bases). Trimming left V 1 base short and J 0 bases short, with 9 bases between. The CDR3 spans 15 residues. From germline, CDR1 is DFQATT and CDR2 SNEGSKA (reference sequence). The CDR3 DNA is TGCAGTGCTAGAGCCGGGAGCCCGAACACCGGGGAGCTGTTTTTT. Translation: CSARAGSPNTGELFF.

This clonotype was seen a handful of times. The gene calls are TRBV2 and TRBJ1-5; perhaps TRBD1 as D (6 bases). V lost 6 bases, J lost 4 bases, and 10 bases lay in between. CDR1 SNHLY and CDR2 FYNNEI come from the germline V gene. There are 13 residues in the CDR3. CDR3 DNA sequence: TGTGCCAGCAGGGGAGGGGGTAATCAGCCCCAGCATTTT. Amino acids: CASRGGGNQPQHF.

Only a few counts were recorded for this clonotype. This chain joins TRBV7-9 and TRBJ2-3; D gene unclear. Germline CDR1 and CDR2: SEHNR and FQNEAQ (reference sequence). This CDR3 is 16 amino acids long. Trimming pared 1 base from V and 0 bases from J, leaving 11 bases between. Written as DNA, the CDR3 is TGTGCCAGCAGCTTAGGGGTGCATACTAGCACAGATACGCAGTATTTT. This gives the protein CASSLGVHTSTDTQYF.

This chain connects TRBV7-8 to TRBJ1-2; possible D gene TRBD1, 6 bases. V was clipped by 6 bases and J by 3 bases, with 17 bases between them. From germline, CDR1 is SGHVS and CDR2 FQNEAQ. The CDR3 consists of 15 residues. This chain's CDR3 is CASSSAGAGDYGYTF. As DNA, the CDR3 is TGTGCCAGCAGTTCTGCAGGGGCAGGGGACTATGGCTACACCTTC.

This clonotype showed up just a few times. V is TRBV27 and J is TRBJ2-3; 7 bases fit TRBD2. The CDR3 length is 16 residues. Germline V gives CDR1 MNHEY, CDR2 SMNVEV (reference sequence). V lost 7 bases and J lost 3; bases outside the gene matches: 13. CDR3 residues: CASTSARSGATDTQYF. Here the CDR3 DNA reads TGTGCCAGCACCTCAGCCCGGAGCGGGGCAACAGATACGCAGTATTTT.

The chain uses TRBV28 and TRBJ2-1; the D call may be TRBD1 or TRBD2 (6 bases each). V lost 6 bases and J lost 3, with 15 bases in between. This CDR3 is 15 amino acids long. Germline V gives CDR1 MDHEN, CDR2 SYDVKM. CDR3 sequence (DNA): TGTGCCAGCAGGATCTTGAGGGGGGTCTACAATGAGCAGTTCTTC. This codes for CASRILRGVYNEQFF.

This clonotype was recorded a few times. The chain couples TRBV12-3 or TRBV12-4 to TRBJ2-5; possibly TRBD1 for D (6 bases). Between the trimmed V and J ends, which lost 6 bases and 7 bases, there was a span of 18 bases. This CDR3 comprises 14 residues. As DNA, the CDR3 is TGTGCCAGCAGCCCCCAGAGGGGGAAGGGGACCCAGTACTTC. The encoded protein is CASSPQRGKGTQYF.

This chain joins TRBV5-1 and TRBJ2-5, with D perhaps matching TRBD1 (6 bases). Germline-derived CDR1 and CDR2 are SGHRS and YFSETQ. This CDR3 spans 15 amino acids. The V gene lost 2 bases and the J gene lost 7 bases, with 18 bases spanning the gap. The DNA for the CDR3 is TGCGCCAGCAGCTTACAGGGCCCTTTTGACGGGACCCAGTACTTC. It translates to CASSLQGPFDGTQYF.

The V and J genes are TRBV2 and TRBJ2-7; 9 bases fit TRBD1. This CDR3 has 14 residues. J was trimmed by 3 bases and V by 8 bases; bases with no gene match: 8. CDR1 is SNHLY, CDR2 FYNNEI, per germline. CDR3 in DNA: TGTGCCAGCCGGTGGGACAGGGAGTTCTACGAGCAGTACTTC. It specifies CASRWDREFYEQYF.

The CDR3 DNA reads TGCGCCAGCAGCCAAGGGACTAGCGGGAGCCAGGAGCAGTTCTTC. This translates into CASSQGTSGSQEQFF. This chain links TRBV4-1 with TRBJ2-1, with 13 nucleotides matching TRBD2. Germline CDR1 and CDR2: MGHRA and YSYEKL. The CDR3 totals 15 residues. Trimming removed 1 base from V and 10 bases from J; junction bases left unmatched: 4.

The J gene is TRBJ2-1, the V gene TRBV7-2; TRBD1 might be the D (6 bases). V dropped 2 bases and J dropped 3 bases, with 11 bases sitting between them. The length of the CDR3 is 15 residues. Germline CDR1 is SGHTA and CDR2 is FQGNSA. The CDR3 sequence: CASSLIGGNYNEQFF. CDR3 sequence (DNA): TGTGCCAGCAGCTTAATAGGGGGAAACTACAATGAGCAGTTCTTC. The full variable domain, completed using reference TRBV7-2 and TRBJ2-1, is GAGVSQSPSNKVTEKGKDVELRCDPISGHTALYWYRQSLGQGLEFLIYFQGNSAPDKSGLPSDRFSAERTGGSVSTLTIQRTQQEDSAVYLCASSLIGGNYNEQFFGPGTRLTVL.

V is TRBV7-6 and J is TRBJ2-3, with D unclear. Germline V lookup: CDR1 SGHVS, CDR2 FNYEAQ. The V and J ends lost 5 bases and 3 bases respectively, with 18 bases between them. The CDR3 is 16 amino acids. The CDR3 sequence is CASSPQGLRSTDTQYF. The DNA of the CDR3 is TGTGCCAGCAGCCCCCAAGGGTTGAGGTCGACAGATACGCAGTATTTT.

In its sample, this clonotype was seen once. The V gene is TRBV24-1, the J gene TRBJ2-1, with unresolved D. V gave up 3 bases and J gave up 0 bases, with 8 bases separating them. CDR3 length equals 15 residues. Germline V CDR1 and CDR2: KGHDR, SFDVKD. The CDR3 DNA reads as TGTGCCACCAGTGATCCAGCGATCTCCTACAATGAGCAGTTCTTC. It encodes CATSDPAISYNEQFF.

The CDR3 DNA reads TGCAGTGCTAGAGGGGACAACACCGGGGAGCTGTTTTTT. It codes for CSARGDNTGELFF. V is TRBV20-1 and J is TRBJ2-2, with D tentatively TRBD1 or TRBD2 (5 bases each). CDR1 is DFQATT, CDR2 SNEGSKA, per germline (reference sequence). The CDR3 totals 13 residues. V lost 1 base to trimming and J lost 2 bases, with 5 bases between them.

This clonotype was detected a few times. The chain combines TRBV4-1 with TRBJ2-7; D unclear. CDR1 and CDR2 from the germline V gene are MGHRA and YSYEKL. The CDR3 totals 13 residues. Trimming cost V 1 base and J 3 bases, with 7 bases left between them. The CDR3 DNA follows: TGCGCCAGCAGCCAAGCGGACGGCTACGAGCAGTACTTC. Residues: CASSQADGYEQYF.

The J gene is TRBJ2-7, the V gene TRBV13; D is possibly TRBD1 (6 bases). The CDR3 has 13 amino acids. V lost 7 bases to trimming and J lost 3 bases, with 13 bases between them. Germline V gives CDR1 PRHDT, CDR2 FYEKMQ (reference sequence). The CDR3, as DNA: TGTGCCAGCACCCCTCAGGGGCTCTACGAGCAGTACTTC. Translating it yields CASTPQGLYEQYF.

V gene TRBV12-3 or TRBV12-4 combines with J gene TRBJ2-4; 9 bases match TRBD1. The junction had 5 bases not matched to a gene; V was cut back by 5 bases and J by 15 bases. This CDR3 is built from 11 residues. The CDR3 nucleotides are TGTGCCAGCAGTCTCGGGACAGGGACGTACTTC. It specifies CASSLGTGTYF.

This clonotype was seen at least ten times. This chain joins TRBV7-9 and TRBJ2-3; TRBD2 aligns across 10 bases. Trimming took 4 bases from V and 1 from J; bases not matched to a gene: 2. The CDR3 has 15 amino acids. Germline V gives CDR1 SEHNR, CDR2 FQNEAQ (reference sequence). The CDR3, as DNA: TGTGCCAGCAGCTCGGGACTAGCGCGCACAGATACGCAGTATTTT. Translating it yields CASSSGLARTDTQYF.

This clonotype appeared a few times. The chain combines TRBV29-1 with TRBJ1-1; D uncertain. Trimming took off 7 bases at V and 0 bases at J, with 12 bases between the two ends. Germline CDR1 reads SQVTM; CDR2 reads ANQGSEA. The CDR3 sequence is 13 residues long. The CDR3 spells CSAHRDLNTEAFF. In nucleotides, the CDR3 is TGCAGCGCACACAGAGACTTGAACACTGAAGCTTTCTTT. The full variable domain, with the rest looked up from reference TRBV29-1 and TRBJ1-1, is SAVISQKPSRDICQRGTSLTIQCQVDSQVTMMFWYRQQPGQSLTLIATANQGSEATYESGFVIDKFPISRPNLTFSTLTVSNMSPEDSSIYLCSAHRDLNTEAFFGQGTRLTVV.

This clonotype showed up just a few times. The rearrangement links TRBV7-9 to TRBJ2-1; D is undetermined. Trimming removed 5 bases from V and 2 bases from J, with 19 bases in between. Germline-derived CDR1 and CDR2 are SEHNR and FQNEAQ (reference sequence). The CDR3 loop spans 17 amino acids. The chain's CDR3 is CASSPGPPAPTYNEQFF. DNA of the CDR3: TGTGCCAGCAGCCCCGGACCACCAGCCCCCACCTACAATGAGCAGTTCTTC.

This clonotype was picked up many times. The chain has TRBV27 and TRBJ1-5; tentatively, D is TRBD1 (5 bases). CDR1 is MNHEY and CDR2 is SMNVEV in the germline V gene (reference sequence). Trimming cost V 1 base and J 7 bases, with 11 bases left between them. The CDR3 has 14 amino acids. The CDR3 spells CASSLFQGRQPQHF. The DNA for the CDR3 is TGTGCCAGCAGTTTATTCCAGGGTAGACAGCCCCAGCATTTT.